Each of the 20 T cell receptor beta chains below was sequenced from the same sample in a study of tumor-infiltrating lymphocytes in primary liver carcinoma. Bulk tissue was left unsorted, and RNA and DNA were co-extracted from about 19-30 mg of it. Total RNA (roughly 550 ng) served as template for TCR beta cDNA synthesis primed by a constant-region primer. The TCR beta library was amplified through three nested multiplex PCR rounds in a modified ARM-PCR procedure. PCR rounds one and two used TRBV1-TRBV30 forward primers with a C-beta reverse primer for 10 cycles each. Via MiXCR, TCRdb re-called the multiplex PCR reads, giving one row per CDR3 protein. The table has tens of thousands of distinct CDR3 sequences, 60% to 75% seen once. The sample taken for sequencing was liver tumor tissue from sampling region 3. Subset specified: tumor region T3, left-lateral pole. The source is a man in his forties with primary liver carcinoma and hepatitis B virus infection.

CDR3 DNA sequence: TGTGCCAGCAGCCTGGGACTAACAGAAGAAGTTGACAATGAGCAGTTCTTC. Protein: CASSLGLTEEVDNEQFF. V usage is TRBV11-1 and J usage is TRBJ2-1; 7 nucleotides line up with TRBD2. Germline CDR1 SGHAT, CDR2 FQDESV (reference sequence). The CDR3 sequence is 17 residues long. V trimming: 5 bases; J trimming: 5 bases; junction bases outside the gene matches: 15.

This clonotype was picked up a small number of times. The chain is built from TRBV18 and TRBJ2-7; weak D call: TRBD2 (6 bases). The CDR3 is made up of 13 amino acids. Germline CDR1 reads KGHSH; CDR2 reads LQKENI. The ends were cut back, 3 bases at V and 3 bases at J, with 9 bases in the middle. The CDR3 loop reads CASSPGTGYEQYF. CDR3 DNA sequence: TGTGCCAGCTCACCGGGGACTGGCTACGAGCAGTACTTC.

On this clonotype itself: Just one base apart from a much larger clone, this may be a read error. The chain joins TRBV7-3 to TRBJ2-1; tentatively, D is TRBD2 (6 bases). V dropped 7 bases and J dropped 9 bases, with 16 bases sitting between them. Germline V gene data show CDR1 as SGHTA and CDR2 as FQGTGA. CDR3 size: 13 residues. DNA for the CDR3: TGTGCCAGCAACTCTCAGGGAGGAGTTGAGCAGTTCTTC. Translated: CASNSQGGVEQFF.

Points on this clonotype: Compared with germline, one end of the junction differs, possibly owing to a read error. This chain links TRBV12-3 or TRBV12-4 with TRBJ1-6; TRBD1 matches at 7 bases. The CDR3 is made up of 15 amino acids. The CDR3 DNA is TGCGCCAGCAGTTCCACGACAGGGTGTAAATCACCCCTCCACTTT. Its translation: CASSSTTGCKSPLHF.

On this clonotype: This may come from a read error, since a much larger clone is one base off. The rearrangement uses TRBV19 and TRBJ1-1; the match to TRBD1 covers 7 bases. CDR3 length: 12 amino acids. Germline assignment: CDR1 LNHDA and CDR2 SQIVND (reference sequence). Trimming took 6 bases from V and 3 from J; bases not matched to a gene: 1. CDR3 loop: CASRQGYTEAFF. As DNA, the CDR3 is TGTGCCAGTAGACAGGGGTACACTGAAGCTTTCTTT.

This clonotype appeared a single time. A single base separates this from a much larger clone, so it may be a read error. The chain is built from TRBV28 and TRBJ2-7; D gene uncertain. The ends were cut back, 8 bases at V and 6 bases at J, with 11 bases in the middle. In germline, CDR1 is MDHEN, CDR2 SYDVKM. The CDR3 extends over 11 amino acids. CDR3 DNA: TGTGCCAGCGGATGCCTCGGCGAGCAGTACTTC. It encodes CASGCLGEQYF. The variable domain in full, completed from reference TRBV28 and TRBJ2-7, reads DVKVTQSSRYLVKRTGEKVFLECVQDMDHENMFWYRQDPGLGLRLIYFSYDVKMKEKGDIPEGYSVSREKKERFSLILESASTNQTSMYLCASGCLGEQYFGPGTRLTVT.

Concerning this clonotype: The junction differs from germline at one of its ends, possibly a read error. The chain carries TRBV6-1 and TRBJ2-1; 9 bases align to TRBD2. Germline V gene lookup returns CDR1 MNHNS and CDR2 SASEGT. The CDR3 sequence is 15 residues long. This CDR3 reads CASSEETSGATKQLF. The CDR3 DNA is TGTGCCAGCAGTGAAGAGACTAGCGGAGCGACGAAGCAGCTCTTC.

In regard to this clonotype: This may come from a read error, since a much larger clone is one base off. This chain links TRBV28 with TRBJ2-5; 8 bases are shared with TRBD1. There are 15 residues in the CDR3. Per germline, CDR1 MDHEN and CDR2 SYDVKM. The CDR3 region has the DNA TGTGTCAGCAGTTTAGGGGACAGGTACCAAGAGACCCAGTACTTC. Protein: CVSSLGDRYQETQYF.

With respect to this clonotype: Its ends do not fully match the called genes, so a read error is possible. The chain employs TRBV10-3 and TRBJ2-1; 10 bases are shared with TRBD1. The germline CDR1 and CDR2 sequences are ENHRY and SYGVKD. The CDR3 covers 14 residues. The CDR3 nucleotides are TGTGTCATCAGAGCCGGACAGGGGGAAGGCGAGCAATTCTTC. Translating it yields CVIRAGQGEGEQFF.

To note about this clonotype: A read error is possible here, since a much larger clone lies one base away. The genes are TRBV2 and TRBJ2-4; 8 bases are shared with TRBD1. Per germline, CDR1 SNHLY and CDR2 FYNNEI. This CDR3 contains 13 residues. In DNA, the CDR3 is TGTACCAGCAGACCGACAGGGGAAAACATTCAGTACTTC. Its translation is CTSRPTGENIQYF.

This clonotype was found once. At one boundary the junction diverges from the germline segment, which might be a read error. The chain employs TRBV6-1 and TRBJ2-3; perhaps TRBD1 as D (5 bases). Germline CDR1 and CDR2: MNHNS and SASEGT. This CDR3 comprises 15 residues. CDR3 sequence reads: CASGTIDRGTDTQYF. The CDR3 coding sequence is TGTGCCAGCGGTACCATCGACAGAGGCACTGATACGCAGTATTTT.

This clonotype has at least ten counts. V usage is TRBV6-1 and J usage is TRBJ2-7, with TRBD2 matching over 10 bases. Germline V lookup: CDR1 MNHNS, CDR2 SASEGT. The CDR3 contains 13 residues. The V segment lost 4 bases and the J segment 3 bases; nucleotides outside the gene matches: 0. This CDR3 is CASSGTSGYEQYF. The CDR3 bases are TGTGCCAGCAGTGGGACTAGCGGCTACGAGCAGTACTTC.

The CDR3 here is CASSGRDRGSYEQYF. In DNA form, the CDR3 reads TGTGCCAGCAGTGGTAGGGACAGGGGCTCCTACGAGCAGTACTTC. This chain connects TRBV25-1 to TRBJ2-7; 10 bases match TRBD1. Germline V gene sequence: CDR1 MGHDK, CDR2 SYGVNS. Trimming removed 4 bases from V and 0 bases from J; junction bases left unmatched: 3. The CDR3 consists of 15 residues.

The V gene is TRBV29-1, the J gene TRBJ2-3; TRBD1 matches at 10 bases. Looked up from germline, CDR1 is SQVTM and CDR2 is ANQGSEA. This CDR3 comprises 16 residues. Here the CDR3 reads CSIELRDRGVADTQYF. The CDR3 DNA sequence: TGCAGTATTGAACTCCGGGACAGGGGAGTTGCGGATACGCAGTATTTT.

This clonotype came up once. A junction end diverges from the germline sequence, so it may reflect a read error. In nucleotides, the CDR3 is TGTGCCAGCAGTTATGCGGTCAAGGGATACGAGCAGTATTTC. Translating gives CASSYAVKGYEQYF. The gene calls are TRBV6-5 and TRBJ2-7; the D is unclear. The germline V gene encodes CDR1 MNHEY and CDR2 SVGAGI. This CDR3 has 14 amino acids.

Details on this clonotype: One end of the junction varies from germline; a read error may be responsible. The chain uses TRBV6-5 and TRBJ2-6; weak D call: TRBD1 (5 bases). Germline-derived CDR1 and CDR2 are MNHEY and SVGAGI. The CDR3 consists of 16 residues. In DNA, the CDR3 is TGTGCCAGCGGGATAGGCCCTGACTCTGGGGCTAACGTCCTGACTTTC. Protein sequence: CASGIGPDSGANVLTF.

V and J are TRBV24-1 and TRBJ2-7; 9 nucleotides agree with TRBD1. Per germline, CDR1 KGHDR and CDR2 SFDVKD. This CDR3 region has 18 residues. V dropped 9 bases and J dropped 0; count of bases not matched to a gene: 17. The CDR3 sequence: CATFAEQGADSGSYEQYF. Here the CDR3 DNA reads TGTGCCACCTTCGCCGAACAGGGGGCGGATAGCGGCTCCTACGAGCAGTACTTC.

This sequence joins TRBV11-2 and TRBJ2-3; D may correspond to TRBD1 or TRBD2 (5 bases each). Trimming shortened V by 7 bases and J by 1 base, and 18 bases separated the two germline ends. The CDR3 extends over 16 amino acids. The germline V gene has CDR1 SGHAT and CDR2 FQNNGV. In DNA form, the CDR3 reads TGTGCCAGCACCCTATCCGGGACGGGGTGCACAGATACGCAGTATTTT. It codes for CASTLSGTGCTDTQYF.

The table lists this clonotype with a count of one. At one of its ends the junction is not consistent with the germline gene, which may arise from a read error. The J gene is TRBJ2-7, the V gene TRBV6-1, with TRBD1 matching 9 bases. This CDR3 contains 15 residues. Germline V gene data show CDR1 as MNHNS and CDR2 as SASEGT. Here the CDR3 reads CATSGAPGQGYGQYF. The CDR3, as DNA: TGTGCCACCAGTGGAGCCCCGGGACAGGGCTACGGGCAGTACTTC.

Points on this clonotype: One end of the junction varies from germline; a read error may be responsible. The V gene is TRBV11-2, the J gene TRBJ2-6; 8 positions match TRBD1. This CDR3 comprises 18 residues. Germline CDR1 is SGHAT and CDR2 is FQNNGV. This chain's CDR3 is CASSRRTGFMSGANVPTF. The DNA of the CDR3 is TGTGCCAGCAGCCGACGGACAGGGTTTATGTCGGGGGCCAACGTCCCGACTTTC.